This T cell receptor beta chain came from a study of Graves' ophthalmopathy and Graves' hyperthyroidism. Study findings and constraints: Blood also held most thyroid clonotypes expanded above 0.001 frequency.

RNA transcripts provided the template for amplifying TCR beta CDR3 regions. First-round RT-PCR with HTBI primers preceded a second-round multiplex PCR. TCRdb re-derived calls from the multiplex PCR reads in MiXCR, one entry per CDR3 protein. In the table there are approximately 640,000 distinct CDR3 sequences, approximately 39% of which are singletons. Germline V lookup: CDR1 SQVTM, CDR2 ANQGSEA. The CDR3 has 12 residues. V lost 8 bases to trimming and J lost 3 bases; unmatched junction nucleotides: 5. Points on this clonotype: Its antigen is unknown.

Donors with ophthalmopathy: moderate-to-severe activity, CAS ≥3, NOSPECS ≥4, duration under 3 months. Enrollment excluded any patients with other autoimmune diseases, uncontrolled infections, pregnancy or lactation. Orbital computed tomography, together with clinical symptoms, serum thyroxine, TRAb and thyroid ultrasound, was used for diagnosis. The sample comprised peripheral blood. This sequence originates from an adult man with Graves' ophthalmopathy. This chain connects TRBV29-1 to TRBJ2-7; 9 nucleotides agree with TRBD1. This CDR3 is CSRADRGYEQYF. The CDR3 region has the DNA TGCAGCCGCGCGGACAGGGGCTACGAGCAGTACTTC.